The entry below gives a single T cell receptor (beta chain) sequence along with its context. These data come from a study of blood T cell repertoires in COVID-19. Study-wide context: Some COVID-19 samples were acute and others convalescent; all came from the United States, Italy and Spain. T cells, B-cell-depleted T cells, or PBMCs provided the cDNA or gDNA that served as material.

Authors' data handling: Estimation of nucleated cell counts was performed using reference gene primer amplification. Clones were read by immunoSEQ multiplex PCR, and TCRdb kept only the in-frame ones, dropping some. The DNA gave D and trimming, while V, J and clone size come from that table. This table holds some 31,000 clones, about 87% found once. The germline gives CDR1 MDHEN, CDR2 SYDVKM. The CDR3 is made up of 16 amino acids. Germline trimming cut 6 bases from V and 5 bases from J; bases unmatched to any gene: 9. The gene calls are TRBV28 and TRBJ2-5, with 13 nucleotides matching TRBD2. This TCR was recovered from a human donor in a cohort sampled during active COVID-19. The donor label of this sample is uncertain. The sequenced material came from peripheral blood. Here the CDR3 DNA reads TGTGCCAGCAGATCCGGGACTAGCGGGACTCGTGAGACCCAGTACTTC. This encodes CASRSGTSGTRETQYF. Complete variable domain (other parts from reference TRBV28 and TRBJ2-5): DVKVTQSSRYLVKRTGEKVFLECVQDMDHENMFWYRQDPGLGLRLIYFSYDVKMKEKGDIPEGYSVSREKKERFSLILESASTNQTSMYLCASRSGTSGTRETQYFGPGTRLLVL.